Each of the 15 T cell receptor beta chains below was sequenced from the same sample in a study of spatial heterogeneity in lung cancer. The time point: sample taken at primary tumor resection. Unsorted whole RNA from tumor, nontumor lung or frozen PBMC underwent sequencing. TCRdb re-analysed the 5' RACE reads in MiXCR, keeping a single row per CDR3 protein. The data contain more than 20,000 distinct CDR3 sequences, about 5% of them seen just once; the ten biggest clones take up around a third. The sequencing used PBMCs, collected at surgery. The receptors here all came from a male donor with early-stage non-small cell lung cancer.

There are many counts of this clonotype. The rearrangement joins TRBV7-2 to TRBJ1-4; TRBD1 matches at 9 bases. CDR3 length: 15 amino acids. The ends lost 3 bases at V and 8 bases at J; junction bases unmatched: 7. Germline V gene lookup returns CDR1 SGHTA and CDR2 FQGNSA. The CDR3 loop reads CASSLGDRDAEKLFF. In DNA form, the CDR3 reads TGTGCCAGCAGCTTGGGGGACAGGGATGCGGAAAAACTGTTTTTT.

This clonotype was seen a handful of times. The rearrangement joins TRBV7-2 to TRBJ2-2; D is undetermined. This CDR3 has 16 amino acids. Trimming shortened V by 5 bases and J by 0 bases, and 13 bases separated the two germline ends. The germline gives CDR1 SGHTA, CDR2 FQGNSA. The DNA for the CDR3 is TGTGCCAGCAGCCTTCGACCGCGAGCGAACACCGGGGAGCTGTTTTTT. Translated: CASSLRPRANTGELFF.

The V and J genes are TRBV15 and TRBJ2-1; a possible D gene is TRBD1 (6 bases). Germline V gene lookup returns CDR1 LNHNV and CDR2 YYDKDF (reference sequence). The CDR3 consists of 14 residues. V lost 1 base and J lost 6, with 10 bases in between. The CDR3 reads CATSRGLDSNEQFF. The CDR3 nucleotides are TGTGCCACCAGCAGAGGCTTGGACAGCAATGAGCAGTTCTTC.

The chain employs TRBV12-3 or TRBV12-4 and TRBJ2-3; 9 bases agree with TRBD2. This CDR3 comprises 14 residues. V was pared by 5 bases and J by 3 bases, with 3 bases of the junction left unmatched. CDR3 DNA sequence: TGTGCCAGCAGTAGCCTAGCGGGAACAGATACGCAGTATTTT. It translates to CASSSLAGTDTQYF.

This clonotype was observed many times. The chain links TRBV7-9 to TRBJ2-3; 7 positions agree with TRBD2. The CDR3 contains 15 residues. Trimming at V came to 4 bases and at J to 8 bases, leaving 12 bases not matched to a gene. CDR1 is SEHNR, CDR2 FQNEAQ, per germline (reference sequence). The DNA for the CDR3 is TGTGCCAGCAGCTCCCTCGGGACTATCAGTGGTACGCAGTATTTT. This gives the protein CASSSLGTISGTQYF.

This clonotype appeared many times. This chain connects TRBV6-2 or TRBV6-3 to TRBJ2-7; D unresolved. V lost 5 bases and J lost 6, with 11 bases in between. This CDR3 region has 12 residues. From germline, CDR1 is MNHEY and CDR2 SVGEGT. The CDR3, as DNA: TGTGCCAGCAGTCGACCGGACCGCGAGCAGTACTTC. Protein: CASSRPDREQYF.

In regard to this clonotype: A clone one base away is much larger, so this may be a read error. This sequence joins TRBV19 and TRBJ2-3, with TRBD2 identical over 10 bases. CDR1 is LNHDA, CDR2 SQIVND, per germline (reference sequence). V was clipped by 3 bases and J by 6 bases; unmatched bases: 9. The CDR3 is 16 residues long. CDR3 loop: CASSIEREGTSDTQYF. CDR3 coding DNA: TGTGCCAGTAGTATTGAGCGGGAGGGCACGTCGGATACGCAGTATTTT. Full variable domain (remainder filled in from reference TRBV19 and TRBJ2-3): DGGITQSPKYLFRKEGQNVTLSCEQNLNHDAMYWYRQDPGQGLRLIYYSQIVNDFQKGDIAEGYSVSREKKESFPLTVTSAQKNPTAFYLCASSIEREGTSDTQYFGPGTRLTVL.

The chain couples TRBV19 to TRBJ2-2; possibly TRBD2 for D (6 bases). Germline CDR1 LNHDA, CDR2 SQIVND (reference sequence). Trimming removed 6 bases from V and 1 base from J, with 9 bases in between. The CDR3 covers 14 residues. The CDR3 nucleotides read TGTGCCAGTAGGATTAGCGGGAACACCGGGGAGCTGTTTTTT. Its protein product is CASRISGNTGELFF.

This clonotype was found many times. The CDR3 bases are TGTGCCAGCACGGGGGGGTCTCATCAGCCCCAGCATTTT. This gives the protein CASTGGSHQPQHF. The rearrangement joins TRBV12-3 or TRBV12-4 to TRBJ1-5, with D possibly matching TRBD1 (5 bases). The V gene lost 7 bases and the J gene lost 5 bases, with 12 bases spanning the gap. The CDR3 is 13 amino acids.

This clonotype was found many times. The chain uses TRBV18 and TRBJ2-5; D is ambiguous. V was clipped by 0 bases and J by 0 bases, with 8 bases between them. The CDR3 loop spans 15 amino acids. CDR1 is KGHSH and CDR2 is LQKENI in the germline V gene. The chain's CDR3 is CASSPPGSYQETQYF. The CDR3 DNA is TGTGCCAGCTCACCACCGGGCAGTTACCAAGAGACCCAGTACTTC.

There are many counts of this clonotype. The rearrangement uses TRBV9 and TRBJ2-5; no clear D gene. The germline V gene has CDR1 SGDLS and CDR2 YYNGEE. Trimming left V 3 bases short and J 1 base short, with 10 bases between. The CDR3 consists of 14 residues. The CDR3 nucleotides read TGTGCCAGCAGCGACCCTAGATTCCAAGAGACCCAGTACTTC. Translated: CASSDPRFQETQYF.

This clonotype came up many times. The rearrangement uses TRBV12-3 or TRBV12-4 and TRBJ2-5; D might be TRBD2 (6 bases). Between the trimmed V and J ends, which lost 5 bases and 0 bases, there was a span of 16 bases. The CDR3 consists of 16 residues. The DNA for the CDR3 is TGTGCCAGCAGTCCGGGACTCATTTGGTACCAAGAGACCCAGTACTTC. This encodes CASSPGLIWYQETQYF.

At least ten counts were recorded for this clonotype. This CDR3 reads CASSRAGEQFF. The CDR3 bases are TGTGCCAGCAGCCGAGCGGGGGAGCAGTTCTTC. The V and J genes are TRBV7-2 and TRBJ2-1, with 7 bases matching TRBD2. Germline loops: CDR1 SGHTA, CDR2 FQGNSA. This CDR3 is 11 amino acids long. Germline trimming cut 5 bases from V and 10 bases from J; bases unmatched to any gene: 2.

This clonotype was seen a few times. V and J are TRBV2 and TRBJ1-5, with TRBD1 matching 7 bases. The trim removed 2 bases at V and 0 bases at J, leaving 13 bases unmatched. Germline V CDR1 and CDR2: SNHLY, FYNNEI. The CDR3 is 19 amino acids. The CDR3 nucleotides are TGTGCCAGCAGTGAACAGGGACAGAACCAACGATATAGCAATCAGCCCCAGCATTTT. Translation gives CASSEQGQNQRYSNQPQHF.

This clonotype was detected many times. The chain is built from TRBV28 and TRBJ2-6, with D possibly being TRBD1 (8 bases). Germline values: CDR1 MDHEN, CDR2 SYDVKM. There are 16 residues in the CDR3. With 8 bases removed from V and 2 bases from J, the gap between germline ends came to 16 bases. The chain's CDR3 is CASRGVDRAGANVLTF. As DNA, the CDR3 is TGTGCCAGCCGGGGGGTGGACAGGGCTGGGGCCAACGTCCTGACTTTC.